This T cell receptor beta chain was obtained from a study of regulatory T cells in long-lasting Graves disease. The CDR3 is 12 amino acids. V gave up 6 bases and J gave up 10 bases, with 15 bases separating them. Investigators prepared the TCR beta libraries by applying iRepertoire HTBI primers and Arm-PCR of CDR3 regions. A single record per CDR3 protein comes from TCRdb applying MiXCR to the multiplex PCR reads. This table holds about 420,000 distinct CDR3 sequences, 16% found once. Time point noted: newly diagnosed GD, antithyroid drugs for less than 3 months. Construction of the TCR library relied on RNA isolated from PBMCs. Many counts were recorded for this clonotype. The data were also submitted as part of a second study, on T cells in Graves' hyperthyroidism and ophthalmopathy.

The starting material was peripheral blood mononuclear cells (PBMCs), obtained at new diagnosis, from a patient treated with antithyroid drugs. V gene TRBV12-3 or TRBV12-4 combines with J gene TRBJ1-1; D ambiguous. The TCR sequence derives from a young woman with Graves disease. The CDR3 nucleotides are TGTGCCAGCAGGATGTTGGAGGCAGCAGCTTTCTTT. Amino acids: CASRMLEAAAFF.